This T cell receptor (beta chain) was sequenced for a study of T-cell memory formation after mild COVID-19. The study, taken as a whole, reports: Contracting clones localized mainly to CM and EM when CD4+ and mainly to EMRA when CD8+. Clones that got smaller from day 15 to 85 had even CD4/CD8, while clones growing later tipped toward CD4+.

The length of the CDR3 is 15 residues. After removal of 6 bases from V and 2 bases from J, the junction contained 7 bases not matched to a gene. From the 5' RACE reads, TCRdb called clonotypes with MiXCR, one entry per CDR3 protein. There are roughly 600,000 distinct CDR3 sequences in the sample; roughly 18% occur only once, and about 12% lies in the top ten. Comment on this clonotype: Its antigen remains unidentified.

This receptor was obtained from an adult woman who had mild COVID-19 (a few samples of this study predate the infection). Cell type and time point are not known. The genes are TRBV12-3 or TRBV12-4 and TRBJ2-7, with TRBD1 identical over 10 bases. The sample taken for sequencing was PBMCs or a T cell subset sorted from them (not recorded which). This CDR3 reads CASSPGTGDAYEQYF. Here the CDR3 DNA reads TGTGCCAGCAGCCCCGGGACAGGGGATGCCTACGAGCAGTACTTC.